The following is a T cell receptor (beta chain) sequence with its context. The entry originates in a study of blood T cell repertoires in COVID-19. Study overall: COVID-19 samples, acute and convalescent, were from the United States, Italy and Spain. PBMCs, B-cell-depleted T cells, or T cells provided the cDNA or gDNA that made up the material.

The table came from immunoSEQ multiplex PCR; TCRdb's copy has only in-frame clones and leaves some out. The profile shows around 300,000 clones, approximately 83% of them singletons. What was sequenced was peripheral blood. The clonotype comes from a woman between 70 and 85 years old with acute or convalescent COVID-19.

In DNA, the CDR3 is TGTGCCAGCAGCTTCTCTCGAGGCAATCAGCCCCAGCATTTT. Translating it yields CASSFSRGNQPQHF. V is TRBV5-8 and J is TRBJ1-5, with D unresolved. V dropped 2 bases and J dropped 2 bases, with 8 bases sitting between them. The CDR3 loop spans 14 amino acids. Germline loops: CDR1 SGHTS, CDR2 YDEGEE.